The clone carrying this T cell receptor (beta chain) was seen at least ten times. What it binds is not known. Other DNA sequences within the sample encode an identical CDR3. The CDR3 is 14 amino acids. Germline CDR1 and CDR2: SNHLY and FYNNEI. Trimming shortened V by 8 bases and J by 3 bases, and 17 bases separated the two germline ends. This record comes from a study of metastatic and nonmetastatic thyroid tumors. Study overall: Patients with malignant and benign thyroid disease provided blood and tumor or nodule tissue, whose repertoires were compared. Whole-study results and caveats: For both blood and tumor, malignant thyroid tumors reportedly showed significantly higher TCR beta diversity than benign nodules did.

In the authors' workflow: Variation in CDR3 across clinicopathological groups served as the basis for constructing a distant-metastasis classifier in papillary thyroid cancer. TCRdb reanalyzed the PCR reads via MiXCR. None of the V and J calls come from the authors' own analysis; TCRdb made them. The sample shows about 69,000 clones, over 12% of them seen only once. No patient had received any treatment before thyroid surgery. The rearrangement joins TRBV2 to TRBJ2-7; TRBD2 is a possible D gene (5 bases). Material for sequencing was blood. This clonotype originated in a male donor with papillary thyroid cancer or a benign thyroid nodule (not recorded which). Some clones in this sample may be carry-over from other donors' samples. CDR3 sequence reads: CASEGRTKGYEQYV. DNA of the CDR3: TGTGCCAGCGAGGGCCGGACCAAGGGCTACGAGCAGTACGTC.